Listed below are T cell receptor beta chains from one sample, sequenced in a study of blood T cell repertoires in COVID-19. Measured with immunoSEQ multiplex PCR; TCRdb has only the in-frame clones, and not every one. Among 55,000 to 75,000 clones listed, 86% were seen once. The source material was peripheral blood. All receptors derive from a man aged 45-65 years with active COVID-19. CDR3s leave out the opening cysteine and the closing phenylalanine or tryptophan. Fields, in order: J gene, V gene, clone size, CDR3 protein. Clone size is shown for a subset of rows, as once, few, many or a class of expanded clone.

TRBJ2-1 | TRBV10-2 | NA | ASSEKRTSGVYNEQF
TRBJ1-2 | TRBV5-6 | NA | ASSFGQGNIRGYT
TRBJ2-3 | TRBV27 | NA | ASSGHIEDTQY
TRBJ1-5 | TRBV5-8 | NA | ASSLHGSRNQPQH
TRBJ1-5 | TRBV30 | NA | AWSVDRGNQPQH
TRBJ2-1 | TRBV10-3 | NA | AISESSGTSGSGNEQF
TRBJ2-1 | TRBV19 | NA | ASSIGVADEQF
TRBJ2-3 | TRBV2 | few | ASRATLAGGGTDTQY
TRBJ2-5 | TRBV28 | NA | ASREGGRGVRETQY
TRBJ2-5 | TRBV19 | NA | ASSIPGGETQY
TRBJ1-6 | TRBV6-5 | NA | AAQRGSKNSPLH
TRBJ1-5 | TRBV6-1 | NA | ASSEALQPQH
TRBJ2-3 | TRBV11-3 | NA | ASSLRGQDTQY
TRBJ2-7 | TRBV4-3 | NA | ASSQVGTGGYEQY
TRBJ2-3 | TRBV24-1 | NA | ATSDASGTDTQY
TRBJ1-2 | TRBV7-9 | NA | ASSPGTWGYT
TRBJ1-2 | TRBV5-5 | NA | ASSLGRNYGYT
TRBJ2-7 | TRBV4-3 | NA | ASSQAGTGGYEQY